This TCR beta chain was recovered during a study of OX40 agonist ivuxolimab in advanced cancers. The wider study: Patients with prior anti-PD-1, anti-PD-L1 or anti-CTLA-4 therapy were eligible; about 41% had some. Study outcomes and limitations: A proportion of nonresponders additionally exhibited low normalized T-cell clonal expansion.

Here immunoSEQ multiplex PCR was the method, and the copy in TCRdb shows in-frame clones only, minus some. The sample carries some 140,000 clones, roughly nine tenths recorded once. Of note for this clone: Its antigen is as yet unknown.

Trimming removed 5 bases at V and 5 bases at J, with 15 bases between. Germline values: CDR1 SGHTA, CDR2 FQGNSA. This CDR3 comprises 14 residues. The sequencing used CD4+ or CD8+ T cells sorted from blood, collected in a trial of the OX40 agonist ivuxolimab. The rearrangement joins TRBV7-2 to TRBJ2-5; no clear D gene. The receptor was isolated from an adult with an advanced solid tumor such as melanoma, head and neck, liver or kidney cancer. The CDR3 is CASSPREGWETQYF. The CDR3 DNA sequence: TGTGCCAGCAGCCCCCGAGAAGGGTGGGAGACCCAGTACTTC.